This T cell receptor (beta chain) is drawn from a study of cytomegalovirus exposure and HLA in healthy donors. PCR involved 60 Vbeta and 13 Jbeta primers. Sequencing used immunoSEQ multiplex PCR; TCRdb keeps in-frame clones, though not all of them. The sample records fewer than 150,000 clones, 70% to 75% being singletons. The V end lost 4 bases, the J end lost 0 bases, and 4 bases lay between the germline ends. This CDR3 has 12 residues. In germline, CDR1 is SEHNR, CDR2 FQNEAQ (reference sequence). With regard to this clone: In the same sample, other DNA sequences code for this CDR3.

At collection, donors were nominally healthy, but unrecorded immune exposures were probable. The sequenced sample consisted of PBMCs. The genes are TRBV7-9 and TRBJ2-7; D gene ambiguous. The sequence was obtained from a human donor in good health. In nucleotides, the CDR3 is TGTGCCAGCAGCTCAGTCTCCTACGAGCAGTACTTC. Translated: CASSSVSYEQYF.